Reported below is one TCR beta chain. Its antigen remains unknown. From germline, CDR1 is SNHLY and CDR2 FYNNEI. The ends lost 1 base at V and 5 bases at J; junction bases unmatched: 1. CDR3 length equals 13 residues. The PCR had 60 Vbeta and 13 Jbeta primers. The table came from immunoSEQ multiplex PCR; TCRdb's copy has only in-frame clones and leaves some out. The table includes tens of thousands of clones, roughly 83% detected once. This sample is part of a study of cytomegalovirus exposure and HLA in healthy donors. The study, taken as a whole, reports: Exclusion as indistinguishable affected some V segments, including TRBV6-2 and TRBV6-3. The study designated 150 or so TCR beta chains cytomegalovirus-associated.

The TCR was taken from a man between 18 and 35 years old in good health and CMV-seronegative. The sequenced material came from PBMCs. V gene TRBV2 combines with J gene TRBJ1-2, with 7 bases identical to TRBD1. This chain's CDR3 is CASSEEQGYGYTF. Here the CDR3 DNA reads TGTGCCAGCAGTGAAGAACAGGGGTATGGCTACACCTTC.